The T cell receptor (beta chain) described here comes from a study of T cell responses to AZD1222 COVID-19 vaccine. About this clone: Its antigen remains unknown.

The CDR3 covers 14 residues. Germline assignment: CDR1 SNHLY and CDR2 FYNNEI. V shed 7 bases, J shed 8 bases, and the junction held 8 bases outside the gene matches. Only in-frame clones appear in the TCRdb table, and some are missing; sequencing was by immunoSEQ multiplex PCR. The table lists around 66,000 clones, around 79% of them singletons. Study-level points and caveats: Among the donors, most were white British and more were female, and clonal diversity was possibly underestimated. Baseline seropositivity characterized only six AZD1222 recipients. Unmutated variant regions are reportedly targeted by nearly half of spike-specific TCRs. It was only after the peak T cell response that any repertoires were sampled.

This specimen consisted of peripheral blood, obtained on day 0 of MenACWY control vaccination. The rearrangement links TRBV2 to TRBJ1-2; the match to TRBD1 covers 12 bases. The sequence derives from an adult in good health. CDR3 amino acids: CASTRDRGPLGYTF. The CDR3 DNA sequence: TGTGCCAGCACGAGGGACAGGGGGCCCTTGGGCTACACCTTC. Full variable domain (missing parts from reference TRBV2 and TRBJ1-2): EPEVTQTPSHQVTQMGQEVILRCVPISNHLYFYWYRQILGQKVEFLVSFYNNEISEKSEIFDDQFSVERPDGSNFTLKIRSTKLEDSAMYFCASTRDRGPLGYTFGSGTRLTVV.